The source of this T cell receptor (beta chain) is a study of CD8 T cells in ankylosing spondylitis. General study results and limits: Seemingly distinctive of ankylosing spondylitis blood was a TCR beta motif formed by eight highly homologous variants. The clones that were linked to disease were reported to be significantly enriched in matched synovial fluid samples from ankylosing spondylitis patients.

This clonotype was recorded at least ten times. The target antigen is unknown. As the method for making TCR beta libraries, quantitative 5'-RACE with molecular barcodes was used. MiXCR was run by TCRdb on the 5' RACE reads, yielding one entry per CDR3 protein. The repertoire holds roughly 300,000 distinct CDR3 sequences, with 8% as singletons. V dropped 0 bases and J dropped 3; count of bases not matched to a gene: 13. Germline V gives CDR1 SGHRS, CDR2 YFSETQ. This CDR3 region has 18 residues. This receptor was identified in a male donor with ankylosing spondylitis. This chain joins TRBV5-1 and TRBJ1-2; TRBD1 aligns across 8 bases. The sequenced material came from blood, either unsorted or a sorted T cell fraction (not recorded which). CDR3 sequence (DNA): TGCGCCAGCAGCTTGGGCAGATCCCCGGGACAGGAATACTATGGCTACACCTTC. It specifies CASSLGRSPGQEYYGYTF.